The T cell receptor beta chain under discussion was sequenced for a study of blood T cell repertoires in COVID-19. Study background: Nucleic acid was either cDNA or gDNA, and it came from T cells, B-cell-depleted T cells, or PBMCs.

Authors' methods: Reference gene primers were amplified, and this amplification served to estimate nucleated cell counts. TCRdb keeps only in-frame clones here, not all; method: immunoSEQ multiplex PCR. The DNA was the basis for D and trimming; V, J and clone size are from that table. Of about 190,000 clones detected, approximately 78% appear once; the ten largest clones hold 2.8%. This CDR3 has 14 amino acids. J gave up 5 bases and V 3 bases, and 5 bases lay outside the gene matches. Germline V gene lookup returns CDR1 LNHDA and CDR2 SQIVND (reference sequence). This receptor was identified in a woman of 80 years or more with active or convalescent COVID-19. This chain joins TRBV19 and TRBJ2-5; 8 bases fit TRBD1. The specimen was peripheral blood. Here the CDR3 reads CASSIQGARETQYF. The CDR3, as DNA: TGTGCCAGTAGTATTCAGGGGGCGCGGGAGACCCAGTACTTC.